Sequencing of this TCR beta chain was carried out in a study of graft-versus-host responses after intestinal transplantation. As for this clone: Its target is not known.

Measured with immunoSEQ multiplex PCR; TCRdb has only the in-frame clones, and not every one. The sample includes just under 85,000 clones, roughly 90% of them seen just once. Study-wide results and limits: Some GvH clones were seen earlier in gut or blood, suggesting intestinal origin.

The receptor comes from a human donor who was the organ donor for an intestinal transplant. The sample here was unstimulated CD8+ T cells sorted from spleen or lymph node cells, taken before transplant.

CDR3 DNA: TGTGCCAGTAGTAGTACCGGGACTAACCTTTACGAGCAGTACTTC. It codes for CASSSTGTNLYEQYF. The chain has TRBV19 and TRBJ2-7; TRBD2 matches at 7 bases. Germline loops: CDR1 LNHDA, CDR2 SQIVND (reference sequence). CDR3 size: 15 residues. Unmatched junction bases numbered 10, after V lost 4 bases and J lost 4 bases.